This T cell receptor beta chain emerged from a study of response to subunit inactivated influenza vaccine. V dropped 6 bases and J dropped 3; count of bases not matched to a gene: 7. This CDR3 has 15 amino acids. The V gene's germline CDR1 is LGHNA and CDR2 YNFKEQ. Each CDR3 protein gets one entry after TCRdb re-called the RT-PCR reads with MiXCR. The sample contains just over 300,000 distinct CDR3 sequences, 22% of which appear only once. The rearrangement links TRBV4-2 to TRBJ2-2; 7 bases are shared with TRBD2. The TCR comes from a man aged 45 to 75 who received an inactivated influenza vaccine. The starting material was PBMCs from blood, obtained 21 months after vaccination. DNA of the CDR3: TGTGCCAGCAGAAAGGCGGGAGCCTACACCGGGGAGCTGTTTTTT. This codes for CASRKAGAYTGELFF.